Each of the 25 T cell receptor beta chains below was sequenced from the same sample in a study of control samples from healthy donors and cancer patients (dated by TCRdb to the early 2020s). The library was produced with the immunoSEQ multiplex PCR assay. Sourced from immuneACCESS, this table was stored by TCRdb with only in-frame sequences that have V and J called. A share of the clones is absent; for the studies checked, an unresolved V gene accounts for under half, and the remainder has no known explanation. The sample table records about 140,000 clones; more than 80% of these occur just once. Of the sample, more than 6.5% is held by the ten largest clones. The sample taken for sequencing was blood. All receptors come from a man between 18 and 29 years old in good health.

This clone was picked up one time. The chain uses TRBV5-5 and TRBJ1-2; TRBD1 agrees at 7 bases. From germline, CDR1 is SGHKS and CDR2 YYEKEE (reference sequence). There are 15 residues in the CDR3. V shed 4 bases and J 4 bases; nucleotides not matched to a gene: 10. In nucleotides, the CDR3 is TGTGCCAGCAGCCAAACAGGGGAGATCCCCTATGGCTACACCTTC. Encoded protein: CASSQTGEIPYGYTF.

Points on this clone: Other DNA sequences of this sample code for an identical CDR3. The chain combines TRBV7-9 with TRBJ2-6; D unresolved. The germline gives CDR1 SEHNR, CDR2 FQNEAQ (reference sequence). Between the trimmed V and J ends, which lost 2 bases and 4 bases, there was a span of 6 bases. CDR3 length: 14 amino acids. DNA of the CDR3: TGTGCCAGCAGCTTAAGCTCCGGGGCCAACGTCCTGACTTTC. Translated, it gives CASSLSSGANVLTF.

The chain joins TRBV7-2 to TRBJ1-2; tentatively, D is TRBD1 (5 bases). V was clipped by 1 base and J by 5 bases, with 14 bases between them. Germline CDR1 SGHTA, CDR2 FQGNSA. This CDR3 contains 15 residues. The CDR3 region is CASSLDGGVVYGYTF. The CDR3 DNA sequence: TGTGCCAGCAGCTTAGATGGGGGAGTGGTTTATGGCTACACCTTC.

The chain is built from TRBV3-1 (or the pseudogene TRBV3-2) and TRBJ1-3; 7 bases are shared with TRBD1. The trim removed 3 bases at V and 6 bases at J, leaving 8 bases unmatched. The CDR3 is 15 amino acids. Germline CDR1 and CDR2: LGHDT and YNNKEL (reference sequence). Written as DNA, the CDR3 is TGTGCCAGCAGCCAGGGAGTAAGGGGGCCAAACACCATATATTTT. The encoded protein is CASSQGVRGPNTIYF.

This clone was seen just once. CDR3 sequence: CASSLGERDTEAFF. The CDR3 nucleotides are TGTGCCAGCAGCCTTGGGGAAAGGGACACTGAAGCTTTCTTT. This chain links TRBV11-2 with TRBJ1-1; no clear D. The CDR3 has 14 residues. V lost 5 bases and J lost 3, with 13 bases in between. From germline, CDR1 is SGHAT and CDR2 FQNNGV.

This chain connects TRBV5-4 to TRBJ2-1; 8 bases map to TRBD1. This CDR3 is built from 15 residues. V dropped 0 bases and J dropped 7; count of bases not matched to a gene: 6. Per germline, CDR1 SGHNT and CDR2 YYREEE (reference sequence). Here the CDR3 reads CASSLGQGFPNEQFF. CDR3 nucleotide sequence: TGTGCCAGCAGCTTGGGACAGGGGTTCCCTAATGAGCAGTTCTTC.

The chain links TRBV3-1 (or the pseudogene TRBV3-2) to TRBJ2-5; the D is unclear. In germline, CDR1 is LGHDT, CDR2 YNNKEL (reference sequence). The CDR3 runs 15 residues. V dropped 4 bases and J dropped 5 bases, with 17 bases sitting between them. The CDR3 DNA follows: TGTGCCAGCAGCCCGGCGTTCGGTGGCTGGGAGACCCAGTACTTC. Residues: CASSPAFGGWETQYF.

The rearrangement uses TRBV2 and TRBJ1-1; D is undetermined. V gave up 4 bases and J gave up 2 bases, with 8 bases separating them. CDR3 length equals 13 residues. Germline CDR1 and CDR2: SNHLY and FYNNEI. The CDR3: CASSVRQNTEAFF. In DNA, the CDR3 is TGTGCCAGCAGTGTTCGGCAAAACACTGAAGCTTTCTTT.

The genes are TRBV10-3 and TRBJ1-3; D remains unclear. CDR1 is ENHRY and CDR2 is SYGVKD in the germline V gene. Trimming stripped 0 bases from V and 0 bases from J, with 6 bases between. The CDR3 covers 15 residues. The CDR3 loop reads CAISESGSSGNTIYF. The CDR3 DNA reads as TGTGCCATCAGTGAGTCCGGCAGCTCTGGAAACACCATATATTTT.

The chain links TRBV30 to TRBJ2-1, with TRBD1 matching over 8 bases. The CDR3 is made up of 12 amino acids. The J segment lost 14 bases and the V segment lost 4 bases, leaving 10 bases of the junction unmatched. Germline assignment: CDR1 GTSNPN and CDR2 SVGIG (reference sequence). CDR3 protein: CAWKLGQGGKFF. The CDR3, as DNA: TGTGCCTGGAAGCTCGGACAGGGCGGGAAGTTCTTC.

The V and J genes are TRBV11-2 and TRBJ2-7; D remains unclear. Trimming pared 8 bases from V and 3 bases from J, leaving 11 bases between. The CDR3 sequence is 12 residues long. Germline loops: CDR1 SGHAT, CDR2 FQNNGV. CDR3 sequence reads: CASSGSYYEQYF. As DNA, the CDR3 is TGTGCCAGCTCGGGCAGTTACTACGAGCAGTACTTC.

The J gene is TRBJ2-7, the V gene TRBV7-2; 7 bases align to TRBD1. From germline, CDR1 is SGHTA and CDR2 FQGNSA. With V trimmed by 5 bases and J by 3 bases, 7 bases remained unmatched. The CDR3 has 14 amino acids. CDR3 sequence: CASSPPGTDYEQYF. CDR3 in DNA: TGTGCCAGCAGCCCCCCCGGGACAGACTACGAGCAGTACTTC. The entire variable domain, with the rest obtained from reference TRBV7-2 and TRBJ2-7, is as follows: GAGVSQSPSNKVTEKGKDVELRCDPISGHTALYWYRQSLGQGLEFLIYFQGNSAPDKSGLPSDRFSAERTGGSVSTLTIQRTQQEDSAVYLCASSPPGTDYEQYFGPGTRLTVT.

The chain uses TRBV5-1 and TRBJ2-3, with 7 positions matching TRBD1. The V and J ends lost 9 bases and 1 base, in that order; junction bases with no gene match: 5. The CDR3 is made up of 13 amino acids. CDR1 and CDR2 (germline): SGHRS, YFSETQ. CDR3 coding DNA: TGCGCCACCTCTGGACAGGGCACAGATACGCAGTATTTT. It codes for CATSGQGTDTQYF.

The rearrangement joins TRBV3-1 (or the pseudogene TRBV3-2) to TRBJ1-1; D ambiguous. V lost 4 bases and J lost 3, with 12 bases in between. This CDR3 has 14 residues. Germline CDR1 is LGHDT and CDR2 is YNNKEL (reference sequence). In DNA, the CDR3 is TGTGCCAGCAGCCGAGGGCGGTCCCACACTGAAGCTTTCTTT. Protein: CASSRGRSHTEAFF.

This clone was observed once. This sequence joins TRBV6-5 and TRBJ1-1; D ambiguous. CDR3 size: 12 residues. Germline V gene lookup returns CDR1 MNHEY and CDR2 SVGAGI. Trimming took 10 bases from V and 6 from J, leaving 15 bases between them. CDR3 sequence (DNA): TGTGCCACCTCGGAACAGATCCCTGAAGCTTTCTTT. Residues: CATSEQIPEAFF.

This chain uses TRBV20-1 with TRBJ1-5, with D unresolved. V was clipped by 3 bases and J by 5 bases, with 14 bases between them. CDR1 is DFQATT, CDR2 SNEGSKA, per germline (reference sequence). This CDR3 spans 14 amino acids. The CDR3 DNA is TGCAGTGCTAGTCAGACTGCCTCGGATCAGCCCCAGCATTTT. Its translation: CSASQTASDQPQHF.

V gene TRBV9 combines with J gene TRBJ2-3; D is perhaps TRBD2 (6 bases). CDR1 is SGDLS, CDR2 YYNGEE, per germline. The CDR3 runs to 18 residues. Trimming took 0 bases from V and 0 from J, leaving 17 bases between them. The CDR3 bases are TGTGCCAGCAGCGTAGAAAATACGGGGGACTTTAGCACAGATACGCAGTATTTT. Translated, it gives CASSVENTGDFSTDTQYF.

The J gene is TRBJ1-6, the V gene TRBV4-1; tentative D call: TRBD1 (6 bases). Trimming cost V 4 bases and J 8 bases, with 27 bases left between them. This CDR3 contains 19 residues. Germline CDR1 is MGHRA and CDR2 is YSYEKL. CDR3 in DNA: TGCGCCAGCAGCCCGGCTCCTAACACCGGGGGGGCATGGGATTCACCCCTCCACTTT. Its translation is CASSPAPNTGGAWDSPLHF.

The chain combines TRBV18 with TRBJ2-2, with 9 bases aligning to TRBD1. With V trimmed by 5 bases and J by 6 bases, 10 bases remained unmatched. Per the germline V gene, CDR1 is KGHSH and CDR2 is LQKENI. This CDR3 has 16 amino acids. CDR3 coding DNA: TGTGCCAGCTCAAGGCCGGGACAGGGAAACTCCGGGGAGCTGTTTTTT. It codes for CASSRPGQGNSGELFF.

CDR3 bases: TGCGCCAGCAGGGTTTGTGAAGCCTACGAGCAGTACTTC. Translating gives CASRVCEAYEQYF. The chain is built from TRBV23-1 and TRBJ2-7, with D hard to call. TRBV23-1 is an ORF, with its function uncertain. Trimming stripped 6 bases from V and 2 bases from J, with 11 bases between. CDR3 length: 13 amino acids.

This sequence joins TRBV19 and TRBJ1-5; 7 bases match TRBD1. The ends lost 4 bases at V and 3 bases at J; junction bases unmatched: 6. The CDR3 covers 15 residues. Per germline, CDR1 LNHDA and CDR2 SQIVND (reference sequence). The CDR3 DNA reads TGTGCCAGTAGTACCCGAGGGACAGACAATCAGCCCCAGCATTTT. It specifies CASSTRGTDNQPQHF.

DNA for the CDR3: TGTGCCATCAGTGACCGCGGGGGGGCCGGGGATACGCAGTATTTT. Translation gives CAISDRGGAGDTQYF. The chain couples TRBV10-3 to TRBJ2-3, with 9 positions matching TRBD2. The CDR3 loop spans 15 amino acids. V lost 3 bases to trimming and J lost 6 bases; unmatched junction nucleotides: 7. Germline V CDR1 and CDR2: ENHRY, SYGVKD.

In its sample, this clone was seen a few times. The CDR3, as DNA: TGTGCCAGCAGCCCCAAACTTAGAGCCTACGAGCAGTACTTC. Amino acid sequence: CASSPKLRAYEQYF. The rearrangement uses TRBV3-1 (or the pseudogene TRBV3-2) and TRBJ2-7; D is unresolved. The CDR3 contains 14 residues. With 4 bases removed from V and 2 bases from J, the gap between germline ends came to 12 bases. CDR1 is LGHDT and CDR2 is YNNKEL in the germline V gene (reference sequence).

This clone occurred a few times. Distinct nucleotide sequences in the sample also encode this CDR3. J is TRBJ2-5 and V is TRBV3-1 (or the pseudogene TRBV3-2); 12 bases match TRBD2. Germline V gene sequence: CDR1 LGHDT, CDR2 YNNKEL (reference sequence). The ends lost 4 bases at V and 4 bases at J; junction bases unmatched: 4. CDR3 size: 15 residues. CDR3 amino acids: CASSPSGGARETQYF. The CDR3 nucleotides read TGTGCCAGCAGCCCTAGCGGGGGGGCTAGAGAGACCCAGTACTTC.

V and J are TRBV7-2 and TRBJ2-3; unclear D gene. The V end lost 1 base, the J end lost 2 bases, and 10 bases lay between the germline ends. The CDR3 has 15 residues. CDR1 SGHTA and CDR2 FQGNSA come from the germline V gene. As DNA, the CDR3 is TGTGCCAGCAGCTTAGAGGGCAAAAACACAGATACGCAGTATTTT. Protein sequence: CASSLEGKNTDTQYF. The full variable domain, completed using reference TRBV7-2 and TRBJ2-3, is GAGVSQSPSNKVTEKGKDVELRCDPISGHTALYWYRQSLGQGLEFLIYFQGNSAPDKSGLPSDRFSAERTGGSVSTLTIQRTQQEDSAVYLCASSLEGKNTDTQYFGPGTRLTVL.